Following are 21 T cell receptor beta chains from one sample sequenced in a study of shared clonotypes between healthy human individuals. Sequencing was performed with immunoSEQ multiplex PCR; in TCRdb, only in-frame clones are kept and a portion is missing. The sample contains over 850,000 clones, 78% of which appear only once. Sequencing used memory CD4+ T cells from PBMCs. Subset given: CD45RA-negative fraction. The source is a man in his late teens or twenties in good health. Some clones in this sample may be carry-over from other donors' samples.

This clone was seen once. This chain joins TRBV7-2 and TRBJ2-4; tentative D call: TRBD2 (6 bases). The CDR3 spans 14 residues. V lost 1 base, J lost 9 bases, and 13 bases lay in between. Germline V lookup: CDR1 SGHTA, CDR2 FQGNSA. CDR3: CASSLDRWRGIQYF. The DNA for the CDR3 is TGTGCCAGCAGCTTAGACAGGTGGAGGGGCATTCAGTACTTC. The full variable domain, rest sourced from reference TRBV7-2 and TRBJ2-4, is GAGVSQSPSNKVTEKGKDVELRCDPISGHTALYWYRQSLGQGLEFLIYFQGNSAPDKSGLPSDRFSAERTGGSVSTLTIQRTQQEDSAVYLCASSLDRWRGIQYFGAGTRLSVL.

V and J are TRBV6-5 and TRBJ1-1, with D uncertain. The CDR3 has 15 amino acids. Germline V gives CDR1 MNHEY, CDR2 SVGAGI. V lost 4 bases, J lost 1 base, and 13 bases lay in between. CDR3 nucleotides: TGTGCCAGCAGTTTGGGTTCACGGGGGAACACTGAAGCTTTCTTT. Residues: CASSLGSRGNTEAFF.

The chain combines TRBV7-9 with TRBJ2-7; 9 nucleotides match TRBD1. Germline lookup yields CDR1 SEHNR and CDR2 FQNEAQ (reference sequence). The CDR3 totals 18 residues. V shed 4 bases, J shed 0 bases, and the junction held 13 bases outside the gene matches. The CDR3 coding sequence is TGTGCCAGCAGCTCATTACAGGGGGCAAAATTCAGCTCCTACGAGCAGTACTTC. It codes for CASSSLQGAKFSSYEQYF.

V gene TRBV7-2 combines with J gene TRBJ2-7, with 11 bases fitting TRBD2. The CDR3 has 15 amino acids. After removal of 5 bases from V and 3 bases from J, the junction contained 6 bases not matched to a gene. Per the germline V gene, CDR1 is SGHTA and CDR2 is FQGNSA. The CDR3 is CASSTRTSGYYEQYF. DNA of the CDR3: TGTGCCAGCAGCACCCGGACTAGCGGGTACTACGAGCAGTACTTC. The full variable domain, rest sourced from reference TRBV7-2 and TRBJ2-7, is GAGVSQSPSNKVTEKGKDVELRCDPISGHTALYWYRQSLGQGLEFLIYFQGNSAPDKSGLPSDRFSAERTGGSVSTLTIQRTQQEDSAVYLCASSTRTSGYYEQYFGPGTRLTVT.

As for this clone: At the DNA level, this CDR3 is encoded by other sequences in the same sample as well. The gene calls are TRBV18 and TRBJ2-3; D gene uncertain. This CDR3 contains 13 residues. Germline V gives CDR1 KGHSH, CDR2 LQKENI. The V end lost 1 base, the J end lost 0 bases, and 2 bases lay between the germline ends. CDR3 region: CASSPLSTDTQYF. For the CDR3, the DNA is TGTGCCAGCTCACCACTTAGCACAGATACGCAGTATTTT.

The V call is TRBV7-2, the J call TRBJ2-7; D not certain. Germline V CDR1 and CDR2: SGHTA, FQGNSA. CDR3 length: 14 amino acids. The germline V and J ends were trimmed by 6 bases and 2 bases, with 14 bases remaining between them. DNA of the CDR3: TGTGCCAGCAGGGCGGCCCTACCTCCCTACGAGCAGTACTTC. Its protein product is CASRAALPPYEQYF.

This chain links TRBV13 with TRBJ1-1; D might be TRBD1 (6 bases). There are 14 residues in the CDR3. The V end lost 5 bases, the J end lost 5 bases, and 15 bases lay between the germline ends. The V gene's germline CDR1 is PRHDT and CDR2 FYEKMQ (reference sequence). The DNA of the CDR3 is TGTGCCAGCAGCGAGGACAGCCTGTGGACTGAAGCTTTCTTT. This sequence encodes CASSEDSLWTEAFF.

The chain employs TRBV13 and TRBJ2-2; D remains ambiguous. V was trimmed by 6 bases and J by 6 bases, leaving 11 bases between them. Per the germline V gene, CDR1 is PRHDT and CDR2 is FYEKMQ (reference sequence). The CDR3 extends over 13 amino acids. The chain's CDR3 is CASRELSAGELFF. For the CDR3, the DNA is TGTGCCAGCAGAGAACTAAGCGCCGGGGAGCTGTTTTTT.

CDR3 protein: CAWSPAGLYNEQFF. In DNA form, the CDR3 reads TGTGCCTGGAGCCCAGCGGGACTTTACAATGAGCAGTTCTTC. This chain connects TRBV30 to TRBJ2-1, with TRBD2 matching 7 bases. V trimming: 3 bases; J trimming: 4 bases; junction bases outside the gene matches: 6. From germline, CDR1 is GTSNPN and CDR2 SVGIG (reference sequence). This CDR3 contains 14 residues.

In the case of this clone: This may be a read error: a much more frequent sequence differs by one nucleotide. In the same sample, other DNA sequences code for this CDR3. The J gene is TRBJ1-1, the V gene TRBV7-9, with no clear D. The length of the CDR3 is 13 residues. Germline CDR1 reads SEHNR; CDR2 reads FQNEAQ (reference sequence). The CDR3 DNA follows: TGTGCCAGCAGCGAAATCCAGAACACAGAAGCTTTCTTT. This gives the protein CASSEIQNTEAFF. The full variable domain, rest sourced from reference TRBV7-9 and TRBJ1-1, is DTGVSQNPRHKITKRGQNVTFRCDPISEHNRLYWYRQTLGQGPEFLTYFQNEAQLEKSRLLSDRFSAERPKGSFSTLEIQRTEQGDSAMYLCASSEIQNTEAFFGQGTRLTVV.

This clone was counted a few times. This sequence joins TRBV6-1 and TRBJ1-2; a weak D match, TRBD1 (6 bases). Germline CDR1 and CDR2: MNHNS and SASEGT. This CDR3 contains 16 residues. Trimming cost V 2 bases and J 4 bases, with 17 bases left between them. CDR3 in amino acids: CASSEQPHGGAYGYTF. The CDR3 DNA sequence: TGTGCCAGCAGTGAACAGCCACATGGGGGCGCCTATGGCTACACCTTC.

The CDR3 loop reads CASSPQQGANEQYF. CDR3 in DNA: TGTGCCAGCTCACCACAGCAGGGGGCGAACGAGCAGTACTTC. This chain connects TRBV18 to TRBJ2-7; 8 nucleotides align to TRBD1. J gave up 5 bases and V 1 base, and 4 bases lay outside the gene matches. The CDR3 runs 14 residues. Germline V gene lookup returns CDR1 KGHSH and CDR2 LQKENI.

This clone was detected only once. The gene calls are TRBV5-1 and TRBJ2-7; 7 bases fit TRBD1. The CDR3 spans 15 residues. J gave up 5 bases and V 3 bases, and 11 bases lay outside the gene matches. The germline V gene has CDR1 SGHRS and CDR2 YFSETQ. The CDR3 DNA reads TGCGCCAGCAGCTCGACAGGGAGCTCGTTGGACGAGCAGTACTTC. Protein product: CASSSTGSSLDEQYF. Full variable domain (rest looked up from reference TRBV5-1 and TRBJ2-7): KAGVTQTPRYLIKTRGQQVTLSCSPISGHRSVSWYQQTPGQGLQFLFEYFSETQRNKGNFPGRFSGRQFSNSRSEMNVSTLELGDSALYLCASSSTGSSLDEQYFGPGTRLTVT.

The chain uses TRBV28 and TRBJ2-1; D might be TRBD1 (5 bases). The CDR3 spans 18 residues. CDR1 is MDHEN and CDR2 is SYDVKM in the germline V gene. V was cut by 1 base and J by 5 bases, with 21 bases left in between. This chain's CDR3 is CASSLSVGQTVADNEQFF. The CDR3 DNA reads as TGTGCCAGCAGTTTATCAGTTGGGCAGACAGTGGCCGACAATGAGCAGTTCTTC.

The V and J genes are TRBV11-2 and TRBJ2-7, with 9 bases matching TRBD1. V gave up 5 bases and J gave up 2 bases; unmatched junction bases: 7. Germline V CDR1 and CDR2: SGHAT, FQNNGV. The CDR3 is 15 residues long. For the CDR3, the DNA is TGTGCCAGCAGCCTGGGACAGGGAATGGCCTACGAGCAGTACTTC. Its protein product is CASSLGQGMAYEQYF. Using reference TRBV11-2 and TRBJ2-7 for the parts outside the CDR3, the full variable domain is EAGVAQSPRYKIIEKRQSVAFWCNPISGHATLYWYQQILGQGPKLLIQFQNNGVVDDSQLPKDRFSAERLKGVDSTLKIQPAKLEDSAVYLCASSLGQGMAYEQYFGPGTRLTVT.

The gene calls are TRBV5-6 and TRBJ2-7, with 7 bases fitting TRBD1. Trimming at V came to 4 bases and at J to 3 bases, leaving 7 bases not matched to a gene. CDR1 and CDR2 from the germline V gene are SGHDT and YYEEEE. The CDR3 loop spans 14 amino acids. DNA of the CDR3: TGTGCCAGCAGCCGGAAGGGACAGATCTACGAGCAGTACTTC. Translation gives CASSRKGQIYEQYF.

The V gene is TRBV30, the J gene TRBJ1-3; D is undetermined. Germline assignment: CDR1 GTSNPN and CDR2 SVGIG (reference sequence). The CDR3 contains 13 residues. Deletions cut 1 base from V and 8 bases from J, with 12 bases between. The CDR3 nucleotides are TGTGCCTGGAGTGGAAGCAGAGGAGACACCATATATTTT. Its protein product is CAWSGSRGDTIYF.

This clone was recorded only once. The chain recombines TRBV28 with TRBJ1-5; D is unresolved. V lost 5 bases, J lost 3 bases, and 11 bases lay in between. This CDR3 contains 14 residues. Looked up from germline, CDR1 is MDHEN and CDR2 is SYDVKM. CDR3 DNA: TGTGCCAGCAGTACGAGGCGGGACAATCAGCCCCAGCATTTT. It codes for CASSTRRDNQPQHF.

About this clone: A clone one base away is much larger, so this may be a read error. The chain carries TRBV7-9 and TRBJ2-7, with a tentative D call TRBD1 (5 bases). V was cut by 1 base and J by 2 bases, with 15 bases left in between. The CDR3 is made up of 16 amino acids. Germline V gene sequence: CDR1 SEHNR, CDR2 FQNEAQ (reference sequence). The CDR3 region is CASSLGYSYRPYEQYF. The CDR3 bases are TGTGCCAGCAGCTTAGGATATAGCTACAGGCCCTACGAGCAGTACTTC.

The V and J genes are TRBV7-9 and TRBJ1-2; a weak D match, TRBD1 (6 bases). The CDR3 runs to 14 residues. CDR1 and CDR2 (germline): SEHNR, FQNEAQ (reference sequence). The V gene lost 5 bases and the J gene lost 7 bases, with 17 bases spanning the gap. The CDR3 bases are TGTGCCAGCAGCCCACTGGCAGGGGTCGGTGGCTACACCTTC. Translating gives CASSPLAGVGGYTF.

The genes are TRBV25-1 and TRBJ2-1, with TRBD2 matching over 14 bases. The CDR3 length is 18 residues. J gave up 4 bases and V 5 bases, and 10 bases lay outside the gene matches. Germline V lookup: CDR1 MGHDK, CDR2 SYGVNS. The CDR3 DNA is TGTGCCAGCAGTTCCCTCGGACTAGCGGGAGGAGGGTACAATGAGCAGTTCTTC. Translated: CASSSLGLAGGGYNEQFF.